This is a list of T cell receptor beta chains from one sample in a study of blood T cell repertoires in COVID-19. Repertoires were generated with immunoSEQ multiplex PCR, while TCRdb's copy carries only in-frame clones and drops some. The repertoire includes about 81,000 clones, approximately 84% of them detected once, and around 13% sits in the top ten. Sequenced sample: peripheral blood. The receptor set was obtained from a human donor in a cohort sampled during active COVID-19. Each CDR3 is given with its conserved first and last residue. The D gene is left open where the match is weak. Not every row has a clone size; where given, it reads once, few, many or a size class.

J gene,V gene,clone size,D gene,CDR3 protein,CDR3 DNA
TRBJ1-4,TRBV7-8,-,TRBD1,CASSPGTGREKLFF,TGTGCCAGCAGCCCCGGGACAGGGAGGGAAAAACTGTTTTTT
TRBJ1-1,TRBV7-9,-,-,CASSPYRGIDTEAFF,TGTGCCAGCAGCCCCTATAGGGGTATAGACACTGAAGCTTTCTTT
TRBJ1-4,TRBV2,-,TRBD1,CASSEKSRPFGTGDEKLFF,TGTGCCAGCAGTGAAAAATCCCGCCCTTTTGGGACAGGGGATGAAAAACTGTTTTTT
TRBJ1-6,TRBV12-5,few,-,CASGLFRWSRRAESPLHF,TGTGCTAGTGGTTTGTTCAGATGGTCCCGCAGGGCGGAATCACCCCTCCACTTT
TRBJ2-7,TRBV5-1,-,TRBD2,CASSLGSSGTYEQYF,TGCGCCAGCAGCTTGGGGTCTAGCGGGACCTACGAGCAGTACTTC
TRBJ2-7,TRBV5-4,-,TRBD1,CASSPSQGTVSSEQYF,TGTGCCAGCAGCCCCTCCCAAGGGACAGTTTCTTCCGAGCAGTACTTC
TRBJ1-6,TRBV18,few,-,CASSPGGRSLALHF,TGTGCCAGCTCACCCGGAGGGAGGTCATTGGCCCTCCACTTT
TRBJ1-1,TRBV7-9,-,-,CASSLLQGVGTEAFF,TGTGCCAGCAGCTTACTACAGGGTGTCGGCACTGAAGCTTTCTTT
TRBJ1-1,TRBV19,-,TRBD1,CASSTGQGTTLRTEAFF,TGTGCCAGTAGTACGGGACAGGGAACTACCCTGCGCACTGAAGCTTTCTTT
TRBJ2-2,TRBV29-1,-,TRBD1,CSVRLTGSWELFF,TGCAGCGTCCGACTGACAGGGAGCTGGGAGCTGTTTTTT
TRBJ2-2,TRBV29-1,few,-,CSAGRETGELFF,TGCAGCGCCGGTCGGGAAACCGGGGAGCTGTTTTTT
TRBJ1-2,TRBV5-5,-,-,CASSFREGYGYTF,TGTGCCAGCAGCTTCCGGGAGGGCTATGGCTACACCTTC
TRBJ2-1,TRBV19,-,-,CASSIVRGEQFF,TGTGCCAGTAGTATAGTTAGAGGTGAGCAGTTCTTC
TRBJ2-7,TRBV11-2,-,TRBD1,CASSHPGQGSYEQYF,TGTGCCAGCAGCCACCCCGGACAGGGATCATACGAGCAGTACTTC
TRBJ1-3,TRBV19,-,-,CASRASGNTIYF,TGTGCCAGTCGGGCTTCGGGGAACACCATATATTTT
TRBJ2-7,TRBV10-3,few,-,CAISDRVSLDEQYF,TGTGCCATCAGTGACAGGGTTTCTCTCGACGAGCAGTACTTC
TRBJ1-2,TRBV19,-,-,CASRLDNFYGYTF,TGTGCCAGTAGACTGGACAACTTCTATGGCTACACCTTC
TRBJ1-2,TRBV5-1,-,-,CASSSTSGDYGYTF,TGCGCCAGCAGCTCGACGTCGGGGGACTATGGCTACACCTTC
TRBJ2-1,TRBV3-1/TRBV3-2,few,-,CASTQLAGAVEQFF,TGTGCCAGCACACAACTGGCGGGGGCGGTTGAGCAGTTCTTC
TRBJ2-3,TRBV10-3,-,TRBD2,CAITPAGGLVTQYF,TGTGCCATCACGCCAGCGGGGGGGCTTGTTACGCAGTATTTT
TRBJ1-4,TRBV11-2,-,-,CASSLGLLDLKDEKLFF,TGTGCCAGCAGCTTAGGGTTATTGGACTTGAAGGATGAAAAACTGTTTTTT
TRBJ1-1,TRBV7-2,once,TRBD1,CASSLSSGQGAAEAFF,TGTGCCAGCAGCTTATCGTCGGGTCAGGGGGCAGCTGAAGCTTTCTTT
TRBJ1-1,TRBV30,-,TRBD1,CALGTGVYTEAFF,TGTGCCTTGGGGACAGGGGTTTACACTGAAGCTTTCTTT
TRBJ1-3,TRBV18,-,-,CASSPAQDGNTIYF,TGTGCCAGCTCACCAGCCCAGGATGGAAACACCATATATTTT
TRBJ1-1,TRBV7-3,-,-,CASSQRGITEAFF,TGTGCCAGCAGCCAGAGAGGGATCACTGAAGCTTTCTTT
TRBJ1-3,TRBV2,-,-,CASSEAGRGGNTIYF,TGTGCCAGCAGTGAAGCCGGCAGGGGTGGAAACACCATATATTTT
TRBJ1-4,TRBV5-1,-,TRBD1,CASSLGTGGAGKLFF,TGCGCCAGCAGCCTGGGAACAGGGGGCGCAGGAAAACTGTTTTTT
TRBJ2-2,TRBV11-3,-,-,CASSVPGTPGYPGELFF,TGTGCCAGCAGCGTACCCGGGACTCCTGGGTACCCCGGGGAGCTGTTTTTT
TRBJ1-2,TRBV11-2,once,-,CASSLGSGNLGYTF,TGTGCCAGCAGCTTAGGTTCAGGGAATCTTGGCTACACCTTC
TRBJ1-1,TRBV6-5,-,TRBD1,CASHPQGINTEAFF,TGTGCCAGCCACCCACAGGGGATAAACACTGAAGCTTTCTTT
TRBJ1-2,TRBV7-9,-,-,CASSTRQAGGYTF,TGTGCCAGCAGCACGAGACAGGCAGGGGGCTACACCTTC
TRBJ2-7,TRBV19,-,TRBD1,CASSPPGRGFSYEQYF,TGTGCCAGTAGTCCTCCCGGCAGGGGGTTCTCCTACGAGCAGTACTTC
TRBJ2-4,TRBV2,-,TRBD2,CASSEASGAHKNIQYF,TGTGCCAGCAGTGAAGCTAGCGGGGCTCACAAAAACATTCAGTACTTC
TRBJ1-1,TRBV18,-,-,CASSPGGANTEAFF,TGTGCCAGCTCACCGGGGGGAGCGAACACTGAAGCTTTCTTT
TRBJ1-5,TRBV9,-,-,CASSVEPAGPNQPQHF,TGTGCCAGCAGCGTTGAACCGGCAGGGCCGAATCAGCCCCAGCATTTT
TRBJ2-7,TRBV7-2,-,-,CASSSRGDKSYEQYF,TGTGCCAGCAGCTCTCGGGGGGACAAATCCTACGAGCAGTACTTC